The sequence of this T cell receptor (beta chain) was determined in a study of T cells in Graves' hyperthyroidism and ophthalmopathy. Amplified regions were TCR beta CDR3 sequences from RNA transcripts. First-round RT-PCR of the TCR CDR3 relied on the HTBI primer set. Via MiXCR, TCRdb re-called the multiplex PCR reads, giving one row per CDR3 protein. The sample records 700,000 or so distinct CDR3 sequences, about 15% being singletons. This clonotype was observed many times. The CDR3 consists of 15 residues. Looked up from germline, CDR1 is SGHVS and CDR2 is FNYEAQ. The trim removed 1 base at V and 9 bases at J, leaving 4 bases unmatched.

The sequence derives from a man aged 18 to 30 with Graves' hyperthyroidism. Sequenced: blood. J is TRBJ1-6 and V is TRBV7-6, with 9 bases lining up with TRBD1. CDR3 in DNA: TGTGCCAGCAGCTTAGACGGGACAGGGAGTTCACCCCTCCACTTT. Translated, it gives CASSLDGTGSSPLHF.